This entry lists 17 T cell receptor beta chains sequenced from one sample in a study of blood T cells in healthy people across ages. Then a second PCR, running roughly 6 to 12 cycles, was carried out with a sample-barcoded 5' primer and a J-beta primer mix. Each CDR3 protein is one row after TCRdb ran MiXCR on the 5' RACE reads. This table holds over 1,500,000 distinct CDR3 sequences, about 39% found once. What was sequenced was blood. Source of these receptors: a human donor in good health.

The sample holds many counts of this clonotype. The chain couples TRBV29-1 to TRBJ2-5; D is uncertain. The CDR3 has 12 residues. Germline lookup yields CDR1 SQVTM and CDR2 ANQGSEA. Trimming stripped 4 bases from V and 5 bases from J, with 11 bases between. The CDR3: CSVGGVGETQYF. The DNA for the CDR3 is TGCAGCGTTGGGGGTGTGGGGGAGACCCAGTACTTC.

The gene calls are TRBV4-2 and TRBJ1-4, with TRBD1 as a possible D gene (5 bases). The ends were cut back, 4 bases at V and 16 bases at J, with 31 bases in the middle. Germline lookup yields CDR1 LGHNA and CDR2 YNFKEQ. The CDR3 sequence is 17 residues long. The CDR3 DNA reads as TGTGCCAGCAGCCTTAGCGGATTGAGGGGACTGAAAGATACGCAGTTTTTT. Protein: CASSLSGLRGLKDTQFF.

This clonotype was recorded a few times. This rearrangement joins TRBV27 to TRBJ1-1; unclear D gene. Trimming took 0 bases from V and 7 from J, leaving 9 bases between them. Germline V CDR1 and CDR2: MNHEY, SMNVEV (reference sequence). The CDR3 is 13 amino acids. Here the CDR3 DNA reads TGTGCCAGCAGTTTATCATTGGACGGTGAAGCTTTCTTT. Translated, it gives CASSLSLDGEAFF.

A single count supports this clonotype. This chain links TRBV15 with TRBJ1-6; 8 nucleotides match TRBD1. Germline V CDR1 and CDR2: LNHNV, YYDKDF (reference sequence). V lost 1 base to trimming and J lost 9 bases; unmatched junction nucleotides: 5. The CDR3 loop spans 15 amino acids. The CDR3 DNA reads TGTGCCACCAGCAGAGGGGGACAGGAGATTTCACCCCTCCACTTT. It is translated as CATSRGGQEISPLHF.

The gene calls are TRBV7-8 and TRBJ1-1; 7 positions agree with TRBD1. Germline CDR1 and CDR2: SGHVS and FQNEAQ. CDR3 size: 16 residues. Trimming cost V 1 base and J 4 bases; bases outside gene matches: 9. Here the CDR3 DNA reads TGTGCCAGCAGCTTAGTAGGGGGACAGTTAGGCACTGAAGCTTTCTTT. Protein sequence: CASSLVGGQLGTEAFF.

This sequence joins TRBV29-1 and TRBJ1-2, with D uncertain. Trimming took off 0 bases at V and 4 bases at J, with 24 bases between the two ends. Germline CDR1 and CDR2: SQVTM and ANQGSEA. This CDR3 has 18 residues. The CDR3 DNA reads TGCAGCGTTGAAGATGGGCACGATTGGCAAAATCCCGGCTATGGCTACACCTTC. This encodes CSVEDGHDWQNPGYGYTF.

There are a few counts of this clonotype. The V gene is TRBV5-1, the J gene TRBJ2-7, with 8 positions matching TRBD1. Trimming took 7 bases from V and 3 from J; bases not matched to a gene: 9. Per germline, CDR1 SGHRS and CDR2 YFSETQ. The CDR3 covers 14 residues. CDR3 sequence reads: CASGVTGVSYEQYF. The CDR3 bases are TGCGCCAGCGGAGTGACAGGGGTCAGCTACGAGCAGTACTTC.

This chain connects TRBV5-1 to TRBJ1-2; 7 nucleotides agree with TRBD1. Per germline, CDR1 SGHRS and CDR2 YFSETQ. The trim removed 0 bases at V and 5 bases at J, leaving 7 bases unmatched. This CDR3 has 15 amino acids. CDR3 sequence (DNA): TGCGCCAGCAGCTTGGCCGCGGGACAGACTTATGGCTACACCTTC. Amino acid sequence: CASSLAAGQTYGYTF.

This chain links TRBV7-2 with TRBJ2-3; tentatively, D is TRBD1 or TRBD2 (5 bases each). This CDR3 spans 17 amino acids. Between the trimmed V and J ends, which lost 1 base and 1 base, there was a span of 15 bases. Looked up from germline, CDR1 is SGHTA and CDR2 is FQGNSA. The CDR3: CASSLVVSGTGTDTQYF. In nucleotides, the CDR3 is TGTGCCAGCAGCTTAGTAGTCTCTGGGACGGGCACAGATACGCAGTATTTT.

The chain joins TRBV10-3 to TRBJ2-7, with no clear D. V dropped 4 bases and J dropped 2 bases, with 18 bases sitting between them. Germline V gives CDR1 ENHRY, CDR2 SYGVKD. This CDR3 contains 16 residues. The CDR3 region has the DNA TGTGCCATCAGTGGGTCGGAGCGTCAGTCGACCTACGAGCAGTACTTC. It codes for CAISGSERQSTYEQYF.

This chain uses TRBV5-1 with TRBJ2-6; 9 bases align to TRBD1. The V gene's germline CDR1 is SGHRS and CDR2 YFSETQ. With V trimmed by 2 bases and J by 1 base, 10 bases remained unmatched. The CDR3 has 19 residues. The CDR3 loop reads CASSFIRQGVVSGANVLTF. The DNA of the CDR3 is TGCGCCAGCAGCTTCATTCGACAGGGGGTAGTGTCTGGGGCCAACGTCCTGACTTTC. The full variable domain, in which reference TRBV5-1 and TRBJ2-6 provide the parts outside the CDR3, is KAGVTQTPRYLIKTRGQQVTLSCSPISGHRSVSWYQQTPGQGLQFLFEYFSETQRNKGNFPGRFSGRQFSNSRSEMNVSTLELGDSALYLCASSFIRQGVVSGANVLTFGAGSRLTVL.

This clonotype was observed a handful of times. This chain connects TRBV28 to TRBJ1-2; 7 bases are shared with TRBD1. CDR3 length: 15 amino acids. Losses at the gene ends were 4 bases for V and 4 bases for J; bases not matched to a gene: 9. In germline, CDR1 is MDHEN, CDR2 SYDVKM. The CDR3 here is CASSYGTTGIYGYTF. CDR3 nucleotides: TGTGCCAGCAGTTATGGGACGACAGGGATCTATGGCTACACCTTC.

CDR3 DNA: TGCGCCAGCAGCCAAGATGGTAGTAGCGGGGACTTAGATACGCAGTATTTT. Protein: CASSQDGSSGDLDTQYF. V usage is TRBV4-3 and J usage is TRBJ2-3; 8 bases fit TRBD2. The ends lost 0 bases at V and 5 bases at J; junction bases unmatched: 10. The CDR3 totals 17 residues. CDR1 is LGHNA, CDR2 YSLEER, per germline.

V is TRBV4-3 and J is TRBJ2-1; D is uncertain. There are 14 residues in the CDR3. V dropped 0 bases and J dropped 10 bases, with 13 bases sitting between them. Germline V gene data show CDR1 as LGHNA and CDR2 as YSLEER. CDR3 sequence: CASSQDSYRPEQFF. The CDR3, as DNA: TGCGCCAGCAGCCAAGACAGTTACCGACCGGAGCAGTTCTTC.

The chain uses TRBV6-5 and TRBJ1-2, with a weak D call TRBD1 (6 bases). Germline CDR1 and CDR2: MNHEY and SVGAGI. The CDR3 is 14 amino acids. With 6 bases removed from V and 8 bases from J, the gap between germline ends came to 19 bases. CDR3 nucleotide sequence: TGTGCCAGCAGCCAATCCCCAGGGGCCTACGGCTACACCTTC. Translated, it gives CASSQSPGAYGYTF.

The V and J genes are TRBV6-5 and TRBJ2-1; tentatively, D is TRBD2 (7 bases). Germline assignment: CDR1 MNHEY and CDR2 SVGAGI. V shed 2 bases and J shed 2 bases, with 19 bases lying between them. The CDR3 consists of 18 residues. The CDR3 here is CASSYAYGGGLTYNEQFF. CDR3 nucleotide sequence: TGTGCCAGCAGTTACGCATATGGGGGGGGGCTAACCTACAATGAGCAGTTCTTC.

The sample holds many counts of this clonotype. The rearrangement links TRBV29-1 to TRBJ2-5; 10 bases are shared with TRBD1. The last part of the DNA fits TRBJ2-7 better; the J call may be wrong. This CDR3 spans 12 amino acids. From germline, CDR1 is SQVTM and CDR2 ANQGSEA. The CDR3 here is CSVGTGGDEQYF. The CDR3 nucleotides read TGCAGCGTTGGGACAGGGGGTGACGAGCAGTACTTC.